Below are 9 T cell receptor beta chains sequenced from a single sample in a study of blood T cell repertoires in COVID-19. Generated by immunoSEQ multiplex PCR, the TCRdb table keeps only in-frame clones and is missing some. The table shows around 250,000 clones, with around 81% occurring only once. The sample consisted of peripheral blood. The receptors here all came from a man between 25 and 39 years old who had recovered from COVID-19.

The V call is TRBV24-1, the J call TRBJ1-4; 9 bases map to TRBD1. The germline V gene has CDR1 KGHDR and CDR2 SFDVKD. V lost 3 bases and J lost 10; bases outside the gene matches: 5. The CDR3 is 14 amino acids. CDR3 amino acids: CATSDPGQGSKLFF. The CDR3 nucleotides are TGTGCCACCAGTGATCCGGGACAGGGCTCAAAACTGTTTTTT.

The V call is TRBV5-4, the J call TRBJ2-5, with 13 bases identical to TRBD2. Germline lookup yields CDR1 SGHNT and CDR2 YYREEE (reference sequence). Unmatched junction bases numbered 5, after V lost 4 bases and J lost 5 bases. The CDR3 consists of 15 residues. CDR3 region: CASSPTSGGAETQYF. The CDR3 DNA is TGTGCCAGCAGCCCCACTAGCGGGGGGGCGGAGACCCAGTACTTC. The full variable domain, rest sourced from reference TRBV5-4 and TRBJ2-5, is ETGVTQSPTHLIKTRGQQVTLRCSSQSGHNTVSWYQQALGQGPQFIFQYYREEENGRGNFPPRFSGLQFPNYSSELNVNALELDDSALYLCASSPTSGGAETQYFGPGTRLLVL.

This chain uses TRBV10-1 with TRBJ1-5; 7 bases align to TRBD1. CDR3 size: 17 residues. After removal of 7 bases from V and 3 bases from J, the junction contained 15 bases not matched to a gene. Germline CDR1 reads WNHNN; CDR2 reads SYGVQD (reference sequence). CDR3 sequence (DNA): TGCGCCAGCATAGACCTAACAGGGACAGCGTTCAATCAGCCCCAGCATTTT. This sequence encodes CASIDLTGTAFNQPQHF.

This clone was observed once. V usage is TRBV18 and J usage is TRBJ1-1; TRBD1 is a possible D gene (6 bases). Germline V gene lookup returns CDR1 KGHSH and CDR2 LQKENI. V was clipped by 6 bases and J by 3 bases, with 23 bases between them. The CDR3 is 17 residues long. CDR3: CASSKAQGFARDTEAFF. The CDR3 nucleotides read TGTGCCAGCTCTAAAGCGCAGGGGTTTGCTCGTGACACTGAAGCTTTCTTT.

This clone appeared a few times. The rearrangement links TRBV6-5 to TRBJ1-1, with 8 bases matching TRBD1. J was trimmed by 3 bases and V by 6 bases; bases with no gene match: 3. The CDR3 is 13 residues long. The germline CDR1 and CDR2 sequences are MNHEY and SVGAGI. The CDR3 nucleotides are TGTGCCAGCAGAATACAGGGGGACACTGAAGCTTTCTTT. Its protein is CASRIQGDTEAFF.

The rearrangement joins TRBV5-4 to TRBJ2-3, with TRBD2 matching over 11 bases. The V and J ends lost 2 bases and 5 bases, in that order; junction bases with no gene match: 4. Germline-derived CDR1 and CDR2 are SGHNT and YYREEE (reference sequence). The CDR3 is 15 residues long. The CDR3 nucleotides are TGTGCCAGCAGCTTCTTAGCGGGGGGGGGAGATACGCAGTATTTT. It translates to CASSFLAGGGDTQYF.

V and J are TRBV12-3 or TRBV12-4 and TRBJ1-6; D gene unclear. V was shortened by 8 bases and J by 10 bases, with 12 bases between the two germline ends. CDR3 length: 12 residues. The CDR3 nucleotides are TGTGCCAGCGACACCCCCCCCTCACCCCTCCACTTT. Residues: CASDTPPSPLHF.

The rearrangement links TRBV7-9 to TRBJ1-2, with 10 bases aligning to TRBD1. Germline V gene data show CDR1 as SEHNR and CDR2 as FQNEAQ (reference sequence). V lost 4 bases, J lost 8 bases, and 7 bases stayed unmatched. The CDR3 totals 14 residues. DNA for the CDR3: TGTGCCAGCAGCTCAGGACAGGGGGGAGGAGGCTACACCTTC. It translates to CASSSGQGGGGYTF.

For the CDR3, the DNA is TGTGCCACCAGCAGAGACAGGGGACCCGGGGAGCTGTTTTTT. Translated, it gives CATSRDRGPGELFF. The chain has TRBV15 and TRBJ2-2, with a tentative D call TRBD1 (6 bases). The ends were cut back, 0 bases at V and 6 bases at J, with 8 bases in the middle. Germline assignment: CDR1 LNHNV and CDR2 YYDKDF (reference sequence). This CDR3 spans 14 amino acids.